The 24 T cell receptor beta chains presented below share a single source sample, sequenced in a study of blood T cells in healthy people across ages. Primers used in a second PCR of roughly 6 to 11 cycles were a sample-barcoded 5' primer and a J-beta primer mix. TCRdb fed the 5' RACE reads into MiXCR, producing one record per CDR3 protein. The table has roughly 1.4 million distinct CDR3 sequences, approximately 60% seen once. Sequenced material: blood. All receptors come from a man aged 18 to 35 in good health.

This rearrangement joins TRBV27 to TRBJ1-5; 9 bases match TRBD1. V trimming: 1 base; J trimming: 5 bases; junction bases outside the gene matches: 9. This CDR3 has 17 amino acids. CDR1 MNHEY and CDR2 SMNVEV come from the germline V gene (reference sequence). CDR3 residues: CASSLLGLGQGYQPQHF. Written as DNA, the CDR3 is TGTGCCAGCAGTTTATTGGGCCTGGGACAGGGCTATCAGCCCCAGCATTTT.

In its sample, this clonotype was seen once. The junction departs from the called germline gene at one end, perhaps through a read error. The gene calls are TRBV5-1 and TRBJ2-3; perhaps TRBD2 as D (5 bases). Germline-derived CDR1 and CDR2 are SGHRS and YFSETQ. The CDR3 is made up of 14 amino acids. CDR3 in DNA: TGCGTCAGCAGCACCCGGACTCGCACAGATACGCAGTATTTT. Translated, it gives CVSSTRTRTDTQYF.

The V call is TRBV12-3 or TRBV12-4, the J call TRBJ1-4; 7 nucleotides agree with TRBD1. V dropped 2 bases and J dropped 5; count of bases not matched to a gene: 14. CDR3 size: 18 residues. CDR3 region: CASSLIRGPAEPNEKLFF. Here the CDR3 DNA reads TGTGCCAGCAGTTTAATAAGGGGGCCCGCCGAACCAAATGAAAAACTGTTTTTT.

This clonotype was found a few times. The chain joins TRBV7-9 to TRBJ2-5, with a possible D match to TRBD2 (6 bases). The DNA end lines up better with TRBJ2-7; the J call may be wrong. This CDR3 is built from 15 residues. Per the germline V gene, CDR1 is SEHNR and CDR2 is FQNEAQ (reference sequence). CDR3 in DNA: TGTGCCAGCAGCCAATCCTACGGAGGGAACTACGAGCAGTACTTC. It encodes CASSQSYGGNYEQYF.

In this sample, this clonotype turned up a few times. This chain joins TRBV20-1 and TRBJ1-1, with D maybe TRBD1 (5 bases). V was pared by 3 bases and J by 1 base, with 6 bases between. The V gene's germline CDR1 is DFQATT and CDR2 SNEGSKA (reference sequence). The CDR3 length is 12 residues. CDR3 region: CSASTGNTEAFF. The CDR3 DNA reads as TGCAGTGCTAGTACAGGGAACACTGAAGCTTTCTTT.

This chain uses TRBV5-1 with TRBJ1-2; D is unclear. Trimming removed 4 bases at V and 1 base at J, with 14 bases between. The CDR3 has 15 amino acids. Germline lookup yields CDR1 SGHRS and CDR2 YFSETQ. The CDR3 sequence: CASSPGSASNYGYTF. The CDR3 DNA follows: TGCGCCAGCAGCCCGGGGAGCGCCAGTAACTATGGCTACACCTTC.

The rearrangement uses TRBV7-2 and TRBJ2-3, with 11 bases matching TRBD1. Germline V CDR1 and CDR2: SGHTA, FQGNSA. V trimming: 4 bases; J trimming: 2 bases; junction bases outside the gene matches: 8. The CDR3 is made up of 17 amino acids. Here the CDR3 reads CASSSGTGGRVTDTQYF. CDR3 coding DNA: TGTGCCAGCAGCTCCGGGACAGGGGGAAGGGTCACAGATACGCAGTATTTT.

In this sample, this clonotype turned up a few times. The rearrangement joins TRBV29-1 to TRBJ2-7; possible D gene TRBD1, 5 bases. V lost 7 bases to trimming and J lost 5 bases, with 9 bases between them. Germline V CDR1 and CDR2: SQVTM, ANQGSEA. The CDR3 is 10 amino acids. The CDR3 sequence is CSALRDEQYF. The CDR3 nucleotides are TGCAGCGCCCTCAGGGACGAGCAGTACTTC.

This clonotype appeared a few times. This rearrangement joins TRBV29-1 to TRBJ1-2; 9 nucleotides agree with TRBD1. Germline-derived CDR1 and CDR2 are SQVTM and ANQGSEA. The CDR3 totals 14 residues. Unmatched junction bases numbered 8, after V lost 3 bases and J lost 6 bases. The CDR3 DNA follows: TGCAGCGTTGAGTTTCGTCGGACAGGGGATGGCTACACCTTC. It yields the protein CSVEFRRTGDGYTF.

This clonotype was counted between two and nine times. CDR3 residues: CATTRVAGFTDTQYF. The DNA for the CDR3 is TGTGCCACCACGCGGGTAGCGGGATTCACAGATACGCAGTATTTT. This sequence joins TRBV4-2 and TRBJ2-3; 8 bases are shared with TRBD2. Germline V gene data show CDR1 as LGHNA and CDR2 as YNFKEQ. This CDR3 is built from 15 residues. J gave up 2 bases and V 10 bases, and 11 bases lay outside the gene matches.

Here the CDR3 DNA reads TGTGCCAGCAGCTCAACATTTAGCGGGAGAGGGACCGGGGAGCTGTTTTTT. This translates into CASSSTFSGRGTGELFF. The V gene is TRBV11-3, the J gene TRBJ2-2, with TRBD2 matching 9 bases. The germline V gene has CDR1 SGHNT and CDR2 YENEEA. J lost 5 bases, V lost 4 bases, and 11 bases had no gene match. This CDR3 region has 17 residues.

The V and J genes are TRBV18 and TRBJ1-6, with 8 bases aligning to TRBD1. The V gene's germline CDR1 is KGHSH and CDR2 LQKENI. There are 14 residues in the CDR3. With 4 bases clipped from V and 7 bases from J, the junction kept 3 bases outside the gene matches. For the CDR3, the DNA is TGTGCCAGCTCACACCGGGACAGGAATTCACCCCTCCACTTT. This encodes CASSHRDRNSPLHF.

CDR3 amino acids: CASQGTARTGELFF. In nucleotides, the CDR3 is TGTGCCAGCCAAGGGACAGCTCGAACCGGGGAGCTGTTTTTT. The chain carries TRBV6-5 and TRBJ2-2; TRBD1 matches at 7 bases. This CDR3 is built from 14 residues. Germline lookup yields CDR1 MNHEY and CDR2 SVGAGI. V lost 8 bases to trimming and J lost 5 bases; unmatched junction nucleotides: 8.

The chain's CDR3 is CASSQGGIGTEAFF. The CDR3 bases are TGTGCCAGCAGCCAAGGGGGGATCGGGACTGAAGCTTTCTTT. This sequence joins TRBV3-1 and TRBJ1-1, with D tentatively TRBD1 (5 bases). The CDR3 runs 14 residues. Deletions cut 1 base from V and 5 bases from J, with 11 bases between. Per germline, CDR1 LGHDT and CDR2 YNNKEL (reference sequence). Drawing the rest from reference TRBV3-1 and TRBJ1-1, the complete variable domain is DTAVSQTPKYLVTQMGNDKSIKCEQNLGHDTMYWYKQDSKKFLKIMFSYNNKELIINETVPNRFSPKSPDKAHLNLHINSLELGDSAVYFCASSQGGIGTEAFFGQGTRLTVV.

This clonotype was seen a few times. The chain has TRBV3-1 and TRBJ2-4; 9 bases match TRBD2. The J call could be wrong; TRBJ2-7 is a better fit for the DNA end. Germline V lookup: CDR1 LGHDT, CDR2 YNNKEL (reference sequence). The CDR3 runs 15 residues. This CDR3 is CASSQERAGGYEQYF. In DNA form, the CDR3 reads TGTGCCAGCAGCCAGGAACGAGCGGGGGGCTACGAGCAGTACTTC.

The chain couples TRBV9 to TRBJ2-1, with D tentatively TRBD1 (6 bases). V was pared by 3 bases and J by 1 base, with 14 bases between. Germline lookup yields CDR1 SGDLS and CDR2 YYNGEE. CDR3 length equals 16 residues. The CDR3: CASSAPGHQSYNEQFF. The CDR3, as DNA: TGTGCCAGCAGCGCCCCGGGACACCAATCCTACAATGAGCAGTTCTTC.

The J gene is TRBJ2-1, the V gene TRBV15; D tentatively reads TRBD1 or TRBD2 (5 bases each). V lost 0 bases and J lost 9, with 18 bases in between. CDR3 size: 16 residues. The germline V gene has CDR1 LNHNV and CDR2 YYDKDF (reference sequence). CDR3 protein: CATSRDRGGRAVEQFF. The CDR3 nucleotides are TGTGCCACCAGCAGAGATAGGGGCGGGCGAGCGGTTGAGCAGTTCTTC.

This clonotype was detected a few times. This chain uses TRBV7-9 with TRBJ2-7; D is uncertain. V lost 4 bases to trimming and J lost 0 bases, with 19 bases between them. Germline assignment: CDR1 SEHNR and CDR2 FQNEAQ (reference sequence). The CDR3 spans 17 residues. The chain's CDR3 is CASSSTQPGDSSYEQYF. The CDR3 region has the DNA TGTGCCAGCAGCTCGACTCAGCCCGGAGATAGCTCCTACGAGCAGTACTTC.

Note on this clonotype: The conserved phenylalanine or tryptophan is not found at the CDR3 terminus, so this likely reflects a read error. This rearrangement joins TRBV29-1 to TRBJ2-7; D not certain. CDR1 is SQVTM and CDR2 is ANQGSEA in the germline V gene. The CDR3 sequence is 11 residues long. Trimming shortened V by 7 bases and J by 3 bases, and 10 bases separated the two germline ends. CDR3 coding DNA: TGCAGCGCCGAGAACTACTACGAGCAGTACTTA. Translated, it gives CSAENYYEQYL.

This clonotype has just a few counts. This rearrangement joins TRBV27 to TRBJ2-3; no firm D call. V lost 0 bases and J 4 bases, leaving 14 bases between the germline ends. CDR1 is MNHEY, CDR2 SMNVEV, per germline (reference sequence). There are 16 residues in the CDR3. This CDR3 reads CASSLSSQVPADTQYF. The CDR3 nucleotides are TGTGCCAGCAGTTTATCGAGTCAGGTCCCCGCAGATACGCAGTATTTT.

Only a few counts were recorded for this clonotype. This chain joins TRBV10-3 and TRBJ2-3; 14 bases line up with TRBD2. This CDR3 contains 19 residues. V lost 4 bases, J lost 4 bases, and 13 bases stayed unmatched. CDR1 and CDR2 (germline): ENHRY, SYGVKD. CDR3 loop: CAISGAPPGLAGDADTQYF. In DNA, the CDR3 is TGTGCCATCAGTGGAGCACCTCCGGGACTAGCGGGGGACGCAGATACGCAGTATTTT.

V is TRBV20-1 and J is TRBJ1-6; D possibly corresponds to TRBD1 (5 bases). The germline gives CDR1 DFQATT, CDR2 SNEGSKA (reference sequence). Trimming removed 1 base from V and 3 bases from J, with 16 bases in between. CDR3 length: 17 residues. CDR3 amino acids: CSARGPTTGDYNSPLHF. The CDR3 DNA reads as TGCAGTGCTAGAGGCCCCACGACGGGGGACTATAATTCACCCCTCCACTTT.

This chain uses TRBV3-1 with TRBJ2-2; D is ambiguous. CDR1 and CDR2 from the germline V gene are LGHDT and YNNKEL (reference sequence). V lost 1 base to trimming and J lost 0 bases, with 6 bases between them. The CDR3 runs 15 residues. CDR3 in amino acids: CASSQVRANTGELFF. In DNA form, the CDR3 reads TGTGCCAGCAGCCAAGTAAGAGCGAACACCGGGGAGCTGTTTTTT.

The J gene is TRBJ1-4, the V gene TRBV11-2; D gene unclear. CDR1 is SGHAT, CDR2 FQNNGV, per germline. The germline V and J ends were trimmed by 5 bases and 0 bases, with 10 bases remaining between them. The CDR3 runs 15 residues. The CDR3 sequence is CASSLRFSTNEKLFF. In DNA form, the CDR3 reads TGTGCCAGCAGCCTCAGATTCTCAACTAATGAAAAACTGTTTTTT.